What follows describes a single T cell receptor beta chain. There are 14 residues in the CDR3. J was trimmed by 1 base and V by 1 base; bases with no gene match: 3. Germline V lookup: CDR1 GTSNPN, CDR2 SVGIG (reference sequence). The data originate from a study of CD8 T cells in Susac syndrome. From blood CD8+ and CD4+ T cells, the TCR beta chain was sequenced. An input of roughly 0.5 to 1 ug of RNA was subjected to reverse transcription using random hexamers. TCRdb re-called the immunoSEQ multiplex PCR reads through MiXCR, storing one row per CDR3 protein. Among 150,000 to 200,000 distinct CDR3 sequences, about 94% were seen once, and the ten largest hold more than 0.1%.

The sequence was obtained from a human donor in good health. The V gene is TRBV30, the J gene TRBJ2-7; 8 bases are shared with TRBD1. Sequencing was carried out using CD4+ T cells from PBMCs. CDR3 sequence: CAWSADRGSYEQYF. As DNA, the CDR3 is TGTGCCTGGAGTGCCGACAGGGGATCCTACGAGCAGTACTTC.